This T cell receptor (beta chain) was identified during a study of OX40 agonist ivuxolimab in advanced cancers. Study-wide background: Three individuals attained partial responses, comprising one hepatocellular carcinoma case and two cutaneous melanoma cases.

Patients were excluded for autoimmune disease history or systemic immunosuppression. Of note for this clone: Its antigen is still unknown.

Assay used: immunoSEQ multiplex PCR; TCRdb lists only in-frame clones, some missing. The sample yields some 120,000 clones, 85% to 95% seen once. The CDR3 has 16 residues. Per the germline V gene, CDR1 is LNHDA and CDR2 is SQIVND (reference sequence). V lost 2 bases and J 1 base, leaving 14 bases between the germline ends. Overall study results and limits: Some patients who did not respond also had low normalized T-cell clonal expansion.

The chain links TRBV19 to TRBJ1-1; D is possibly TRBD1 (5 bases). Sequencing used CD4+ or CD8+ T cells sorted from blood, obtained in a trial of the OX40 agonist ivuxolimab. The sequence was collected from an adult with an advanced solid tumor such as melanoma, head and neck, liver or kidney cancer. The CDR3 nucleotides are TGTGCCAGTAGTATAAGGCAGGGTAATCGGAACACTGAAGCTTTCTTT. The encoded protein is CASSIRQGNRNTEAFF.